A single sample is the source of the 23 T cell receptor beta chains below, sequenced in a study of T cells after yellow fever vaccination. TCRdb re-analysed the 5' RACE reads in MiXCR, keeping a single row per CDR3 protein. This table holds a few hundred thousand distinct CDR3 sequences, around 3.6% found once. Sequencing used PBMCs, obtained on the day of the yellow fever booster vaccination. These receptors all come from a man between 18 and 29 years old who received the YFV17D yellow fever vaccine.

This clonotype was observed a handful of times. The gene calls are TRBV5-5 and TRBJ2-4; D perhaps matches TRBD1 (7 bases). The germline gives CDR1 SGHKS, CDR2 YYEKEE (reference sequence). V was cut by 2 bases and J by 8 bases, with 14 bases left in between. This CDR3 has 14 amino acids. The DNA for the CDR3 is TGTGCCAGCAGCTTCGGGACCAGGGGGGACATTCAGTACTTC. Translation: CASSFGTRGDIQYF.

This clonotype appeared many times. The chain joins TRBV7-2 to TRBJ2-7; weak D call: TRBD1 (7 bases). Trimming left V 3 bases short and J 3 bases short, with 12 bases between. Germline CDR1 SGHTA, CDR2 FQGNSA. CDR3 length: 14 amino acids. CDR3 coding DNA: TGTGCCAGCAGCTTCGGCGGGACAGTCTACGAGCAGTACTTC. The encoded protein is CASSFGGTVYEQYF.

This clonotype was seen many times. The CDR3 DNA sequence: TGTGCCAGCAGCCTTAGCCCCCCCCCGGGGCAAAATTCACCCCTCCACTTT. It specifies CASSLSPPPGQNSPLHF. The chain is built from TRBV3-1 and TRBJ1-6, with a weak D call TRBD1 (5 bases). The CDR3 consists of 17 residues. Per germline, CDR1 LGHDT and CDR2 YNNKEL (reference sequence). V was cut by 4 bases and J by 7 bases, with 20 bases left in between.

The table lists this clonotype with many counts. The CDR3 sequence is CAAKGVAGDSGANVLTF. As DNA, the CDR3 is TGTGCCGCCAAGGGAGTAGCGGGGGACTCTGGGGCCAACGTCCTGACTTTC. The V gene is TRBV7-9, the J gene TRBJ2-6; TRBD2 matches at 9 bases. The CDR3 length is 17 residues. Germline V gene lookup returns CDR1 SEHNR and CDR2 FQNEAQ (reference sequence). After removal of 11 bases from V and 0 bases from J, the junction contained 11 bases not matched to a gene.

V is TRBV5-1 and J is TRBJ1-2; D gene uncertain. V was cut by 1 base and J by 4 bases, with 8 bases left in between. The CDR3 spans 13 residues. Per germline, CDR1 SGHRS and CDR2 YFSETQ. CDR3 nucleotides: TGCGCCAGCAGCTTGACAGTAGGCTATGGCTACACCTTC. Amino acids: CASSLTVGYGYTF.

For the CDR3, the DNA is TGTGCCAGCAGTCCTGATGGGGCGGCTAGAGCGGGTGAGCAGTTCTTC. Amino acids: CASSPDGAARAGEQFF. This sequence joins TRBV7-2 and TRBJ2-1; a weak D match, TRBD2 (6 bases). The CDR3 has 16 residues. V lost 6 bases and J 9 bases, leaving 24 bases between the germline ends. Germline-derived CDR1 and CDR2 are SGHTA and FQGNSA.

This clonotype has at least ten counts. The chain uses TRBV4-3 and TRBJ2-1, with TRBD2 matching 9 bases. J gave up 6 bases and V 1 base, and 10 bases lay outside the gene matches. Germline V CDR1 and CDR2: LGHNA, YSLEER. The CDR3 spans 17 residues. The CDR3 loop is CASSQGPQAGGTNEQFF. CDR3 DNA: TGCGCCAGCAGCCAAGGCCCCCAAGCGGGGGGCACCAATGAGCAGTTCTTC.

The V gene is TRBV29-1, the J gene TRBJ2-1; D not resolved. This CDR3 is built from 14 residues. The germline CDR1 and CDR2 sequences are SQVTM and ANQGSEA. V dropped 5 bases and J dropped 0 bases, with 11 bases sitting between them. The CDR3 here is CSVIATSSYNEQFF. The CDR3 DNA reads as TGCAGCGTTATCGCCACGAGCTCCTACAATGAGCAGTTCTTC.

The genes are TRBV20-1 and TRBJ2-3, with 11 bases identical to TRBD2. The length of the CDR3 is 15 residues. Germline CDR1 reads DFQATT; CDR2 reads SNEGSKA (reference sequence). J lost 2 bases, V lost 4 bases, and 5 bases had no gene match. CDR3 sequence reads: CSATLAGGFTDTQYF. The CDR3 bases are TGCAGTGCTACGCTAGCGGGGGGCTTCACAGATACGCAGTATTTT.

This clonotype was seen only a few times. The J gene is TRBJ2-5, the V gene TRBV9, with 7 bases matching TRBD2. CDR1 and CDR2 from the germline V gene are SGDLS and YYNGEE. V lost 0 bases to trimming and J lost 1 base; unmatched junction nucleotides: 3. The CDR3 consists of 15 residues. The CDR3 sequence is CASSVGWGGQETQYF. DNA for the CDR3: TGTGCCAGCAGCGTAGGGTGGGGGGGCCAAGAGACCCAGTACTTC.

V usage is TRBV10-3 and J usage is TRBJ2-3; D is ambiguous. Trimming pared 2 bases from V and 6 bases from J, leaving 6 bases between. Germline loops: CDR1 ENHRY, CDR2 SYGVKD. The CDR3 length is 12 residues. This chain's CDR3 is CAISEPPDTQYF. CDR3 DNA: TGTGCCATCAGTGAGCCCCCCGATACGCAGTATTTT.

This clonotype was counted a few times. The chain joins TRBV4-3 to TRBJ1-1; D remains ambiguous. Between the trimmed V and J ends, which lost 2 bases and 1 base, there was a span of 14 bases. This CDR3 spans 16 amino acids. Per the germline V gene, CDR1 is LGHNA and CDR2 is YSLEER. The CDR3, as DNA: TGCGCCAGCAGCCAATCCCGTTTGGGGTCGAACACTGAAGCTTTCTTT. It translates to CASSQSRLGSNTEAFF.

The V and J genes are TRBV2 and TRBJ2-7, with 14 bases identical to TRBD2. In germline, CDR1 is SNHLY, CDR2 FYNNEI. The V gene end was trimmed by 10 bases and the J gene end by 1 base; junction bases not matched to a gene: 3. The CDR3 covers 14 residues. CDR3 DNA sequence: TGTGCCACTTGGACTAGCGGGGGGTCCTACGAGCAGTACTTC. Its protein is CATWTSGGSYEQYF.

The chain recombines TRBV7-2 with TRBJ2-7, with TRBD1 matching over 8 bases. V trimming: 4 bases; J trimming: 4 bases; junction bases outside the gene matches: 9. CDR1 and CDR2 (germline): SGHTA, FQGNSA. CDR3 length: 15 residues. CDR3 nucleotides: TGTGCCAGCAGCTCAAGACAGGGGCCAAGGTACGAGCAGTACTTC. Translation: CASSSRQGPRYEQYF.

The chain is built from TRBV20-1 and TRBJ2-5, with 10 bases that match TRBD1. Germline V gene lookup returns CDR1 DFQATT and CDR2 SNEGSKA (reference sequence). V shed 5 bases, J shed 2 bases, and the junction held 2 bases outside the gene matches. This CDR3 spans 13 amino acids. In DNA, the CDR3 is TGCAGTGCTGCGGACAGGGGGCAAGAGACCCAGTACTTC. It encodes CSAADRGQETQYF.

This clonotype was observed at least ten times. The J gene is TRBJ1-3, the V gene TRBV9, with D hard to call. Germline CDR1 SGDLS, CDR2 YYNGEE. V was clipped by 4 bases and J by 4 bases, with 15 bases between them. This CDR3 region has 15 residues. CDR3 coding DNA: TGTGCCAGCAGCCCGCGTGAAGGGCGCGGAAACACCATATATTTT. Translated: CASSPREGRGNTIYF.

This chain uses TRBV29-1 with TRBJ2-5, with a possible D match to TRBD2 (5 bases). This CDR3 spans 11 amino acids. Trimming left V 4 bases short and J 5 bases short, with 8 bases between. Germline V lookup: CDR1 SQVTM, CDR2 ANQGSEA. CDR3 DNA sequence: TGCAGCGTTGCGACGGGGGAGACCCAGTACTTC. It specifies CSVATGETQYF.

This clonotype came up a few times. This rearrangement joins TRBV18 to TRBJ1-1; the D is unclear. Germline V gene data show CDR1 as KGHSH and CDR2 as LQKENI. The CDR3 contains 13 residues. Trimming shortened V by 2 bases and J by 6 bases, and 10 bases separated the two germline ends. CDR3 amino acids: CASSPTALAEAFF. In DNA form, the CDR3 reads TGTGCCAGCTCACCAACAGCCCTCGCTGAAGCTTTCTTT.

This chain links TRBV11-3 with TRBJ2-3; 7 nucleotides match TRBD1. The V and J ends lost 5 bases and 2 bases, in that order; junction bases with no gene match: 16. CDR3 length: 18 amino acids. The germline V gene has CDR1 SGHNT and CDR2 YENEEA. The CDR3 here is CASSPSPLQGRLTDTQYF. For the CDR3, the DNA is TGTGCCAGCAGCCCATCGCCCTTACAGGGGCGGCTCACAGATACGCAGTATTTT. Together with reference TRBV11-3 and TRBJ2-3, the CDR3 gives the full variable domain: EAGVVQSPRYKIIEKKQPVAFWCNPISGHNTLYWYLQNLGQGPELLIRYENEEAVDDSQLPKDRFSAERLKGVDSTLKIQPAELGDSAVYLCASSPSPLQGRLTDTQYFGPGTRLTVL.

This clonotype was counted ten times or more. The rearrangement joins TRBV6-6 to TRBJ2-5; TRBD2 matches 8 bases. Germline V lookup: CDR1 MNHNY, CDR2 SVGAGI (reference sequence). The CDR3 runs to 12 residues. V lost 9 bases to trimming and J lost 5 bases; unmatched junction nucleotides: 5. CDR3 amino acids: CASYSGAETQYF. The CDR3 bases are TGTGCCAGTTATAGCGGGGCGGAGACCCAGTACTTC.

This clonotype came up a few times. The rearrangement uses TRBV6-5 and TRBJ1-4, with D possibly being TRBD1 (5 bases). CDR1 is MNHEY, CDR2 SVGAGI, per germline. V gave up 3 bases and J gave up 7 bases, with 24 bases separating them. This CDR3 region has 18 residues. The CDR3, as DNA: TGTGCCAGCAGTTATTTGGGGGACTTTAGCTTTCGGGGTGAAAAACTGTTTTTT. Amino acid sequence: CASSYLGDFSFRGEKLFF.

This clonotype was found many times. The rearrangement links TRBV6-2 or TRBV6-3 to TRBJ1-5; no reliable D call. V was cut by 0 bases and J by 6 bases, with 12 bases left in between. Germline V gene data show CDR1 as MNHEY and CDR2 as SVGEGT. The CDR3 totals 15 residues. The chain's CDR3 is CASSYSTQGGQPQHF. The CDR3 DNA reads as TGTGCCAGCAGTTACTCGACTCAAGGAGGTCAGCCCCAGCATTTT.

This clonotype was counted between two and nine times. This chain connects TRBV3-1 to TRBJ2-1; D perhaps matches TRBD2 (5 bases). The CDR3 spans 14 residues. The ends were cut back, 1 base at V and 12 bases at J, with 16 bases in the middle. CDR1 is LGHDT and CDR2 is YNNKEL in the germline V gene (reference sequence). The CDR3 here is CASSQGGGPFGQFF. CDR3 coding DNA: TGTGCCAGCAGCCAAGGCGGCGGGCCCTTCGGGCAGTTCTTC.